Described below is a single T cell receptor beta chain sequence and its context. The data originate from a study of blood T cell repertoires in COVID-19. Trimming pared 4 bases from V and 5 bases from J, leaving 14 bases between. Germline V gives CDR1 MNHNY, CDR2 SVGAGI (reference sequence). CDR3 length equals 15 residues. Assay used: immunoSEQ multiplex PCR; TCRdb lists only in-frame clones, some missing. The data hold some 150,000 clones, with approximately 85% observed a single time. This chain links TRBV6-6 with TRBJ2-2, with D maybe TRBD1 (5 bases). The material sequenced was peripheral blood. This clonotype originated in a woman aged 55-75 years with COVID-19, enrolled during active disease. The CDR3 protein is CASSLRGKGTGELFF. The CDR3 nucleotides read TGTGCCAGCAGTTTAAGGGGAAAGGGTACCGGGGAGCTGTTTTTT.